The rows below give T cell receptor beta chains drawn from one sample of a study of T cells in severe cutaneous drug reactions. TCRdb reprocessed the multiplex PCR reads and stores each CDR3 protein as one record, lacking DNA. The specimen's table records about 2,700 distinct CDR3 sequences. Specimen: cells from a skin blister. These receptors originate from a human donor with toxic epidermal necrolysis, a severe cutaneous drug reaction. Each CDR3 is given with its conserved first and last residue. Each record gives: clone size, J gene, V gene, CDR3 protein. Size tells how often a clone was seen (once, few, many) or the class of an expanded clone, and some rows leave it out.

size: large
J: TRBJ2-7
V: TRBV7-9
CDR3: CASSLNYEQYF

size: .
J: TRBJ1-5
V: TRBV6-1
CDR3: CASSRTGRDQPQHF

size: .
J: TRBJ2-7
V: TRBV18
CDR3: CASSPRDGPYEQYF

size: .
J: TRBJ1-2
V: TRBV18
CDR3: CASSPPSKADSRGYTF

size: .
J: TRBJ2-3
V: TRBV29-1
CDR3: CSAAGPDTQYF

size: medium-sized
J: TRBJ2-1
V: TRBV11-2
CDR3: CASSLGTSGRVWNEQFF

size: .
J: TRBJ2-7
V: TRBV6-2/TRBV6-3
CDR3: CASRLTGLTYEQYF

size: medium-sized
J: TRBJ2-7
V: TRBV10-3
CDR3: CAISETGTSGSVYEQYF

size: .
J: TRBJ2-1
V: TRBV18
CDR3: CASSGAGALQFF

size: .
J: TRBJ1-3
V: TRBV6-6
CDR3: CASSYSLGESSGNTIYF

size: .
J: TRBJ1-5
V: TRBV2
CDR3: CASSIFPGPQHF

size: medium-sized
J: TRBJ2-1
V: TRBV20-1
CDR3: CAIGGKNEQFF

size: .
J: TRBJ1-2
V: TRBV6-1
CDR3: CASSEPVGYTF

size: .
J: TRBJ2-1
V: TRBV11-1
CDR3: CASSTDVAGVGNEQFF

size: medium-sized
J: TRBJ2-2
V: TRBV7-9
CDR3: CASIPGQGYGGELFF

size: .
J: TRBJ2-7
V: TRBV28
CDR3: CASSFPSKDYGQYF

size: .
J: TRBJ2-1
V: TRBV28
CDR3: CASTFPSVGYNEQFF

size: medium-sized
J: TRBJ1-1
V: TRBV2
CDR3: CASRERQGANTEAFF

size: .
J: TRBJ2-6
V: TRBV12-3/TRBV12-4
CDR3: CASSWGDTIYFGEANVLTF

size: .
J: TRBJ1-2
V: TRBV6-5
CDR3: CASRFDGGPLDYGYTF

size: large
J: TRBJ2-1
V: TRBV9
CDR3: CASSDGREKNEQFF

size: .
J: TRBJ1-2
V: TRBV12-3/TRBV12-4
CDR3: CASSLGRNYGYTF

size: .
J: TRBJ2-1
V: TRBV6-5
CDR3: CASSRTSGSYNEQFF

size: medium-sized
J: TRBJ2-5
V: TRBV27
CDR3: CASSSWDGDAISQTQYF

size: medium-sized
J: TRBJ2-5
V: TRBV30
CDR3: CAWSVAARGETQYF

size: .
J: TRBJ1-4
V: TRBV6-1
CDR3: CASRLDSTLEKLFF

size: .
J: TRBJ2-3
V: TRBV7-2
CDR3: CASSFIGSDTQYF

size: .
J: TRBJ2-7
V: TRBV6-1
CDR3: CASSRLTGLYEQYF

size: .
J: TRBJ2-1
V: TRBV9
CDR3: CASSVSVEYNEQFF

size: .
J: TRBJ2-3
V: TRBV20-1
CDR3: CSASGTSGREDTQYF

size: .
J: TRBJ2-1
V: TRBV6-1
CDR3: CASSQVLQVIPSYNEQFF

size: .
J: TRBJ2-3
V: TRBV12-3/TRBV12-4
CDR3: CASSSRTSFTDTQYF

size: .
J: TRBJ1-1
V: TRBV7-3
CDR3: CASSRRADTEAFF

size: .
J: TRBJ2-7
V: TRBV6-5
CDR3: CASSSPGLGSYEQYF

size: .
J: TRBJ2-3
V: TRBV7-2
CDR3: CASSFPGASTDTQYF

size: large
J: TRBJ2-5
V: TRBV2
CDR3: CASKKDLSGETQYF

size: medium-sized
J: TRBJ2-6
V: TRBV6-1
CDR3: CASSYSGSSSGANVLTF

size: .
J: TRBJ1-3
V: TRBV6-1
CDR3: CASSESTASGNTIYF

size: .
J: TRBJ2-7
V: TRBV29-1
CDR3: CSVEDSPAGGLYEQYF

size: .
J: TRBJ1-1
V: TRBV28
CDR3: CASSLFLGTGGQEAFF

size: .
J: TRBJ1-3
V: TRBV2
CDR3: CASSEDSVSGNTIYF

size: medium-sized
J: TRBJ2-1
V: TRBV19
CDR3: CASSVTGSEQFF

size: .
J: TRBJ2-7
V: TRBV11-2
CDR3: CASSLTTGVYEQYF

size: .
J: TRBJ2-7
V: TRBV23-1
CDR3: CASSQEGQHFGDGYEQYF

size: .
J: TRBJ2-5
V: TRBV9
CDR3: CASSAQQPETQYF

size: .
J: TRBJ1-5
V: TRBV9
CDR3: CASSPSGSGDQPQHF

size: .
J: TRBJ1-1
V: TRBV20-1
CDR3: CSASMGVGAYTEAFF

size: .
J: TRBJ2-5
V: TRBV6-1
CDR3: CASSEIWREGGETQYF

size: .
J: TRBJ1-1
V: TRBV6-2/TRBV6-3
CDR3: CASSYSDRGRMNTEAFF

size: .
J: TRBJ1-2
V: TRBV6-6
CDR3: CASGRDYGYTF

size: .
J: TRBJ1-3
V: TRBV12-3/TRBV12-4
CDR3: CASTFSGNTIYF

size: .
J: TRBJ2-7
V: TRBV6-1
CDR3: CASSEGTSGSYEQYF

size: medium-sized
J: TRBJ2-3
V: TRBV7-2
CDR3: CASSSTSSGDTSTDTQYF

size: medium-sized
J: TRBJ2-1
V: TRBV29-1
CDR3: CSVDRGTGNEQFF

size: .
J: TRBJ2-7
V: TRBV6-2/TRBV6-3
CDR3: CASSYSRDGSYEQYF

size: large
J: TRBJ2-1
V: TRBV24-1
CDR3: CATSAHSGGINEQFF